This passage covers 7 T cell receptor beta chains from one sample sequenced in a study of Ad26.COV2.S vaccination and SARS-CoV-2 variants (dated by TCRdb to the early 2020s). According to the study, the label for this sample's treatment or condition signals: some 20 received Ad26.COV2.S at low or high dose, single or two shots; roughly five received placebo; per-sample allocation not given. For vaccine and placebo recipients, the sequenced repertoires came from samples collected on day 63 after the first injection. Libraries were constructed by the immunoSEQ multiplex PCR assay. The table comes from immuneACCESS by way of TCRdb, which keeps in-frame sequences with V and J called. Part of the clones is missing from these tables; in studies checked, under half for an unresolved V gene and the rest for unknown reasons. The sample table holds roughly 400,000 clones, of which less than 95% were seen once. Approximately 4.5% of the sample is taken by the ten largest.

The sample was peripheral blood, taken in a trial of Ad26.COV2.S vaccine versus placebo. These receptors were obtained from a person aged 18-65 years who received the Ad26.COV2.S COVID-19 vaccine or a placebo.

The chain joins TRBV7-3 to TRBJ2-3; no clear D. This CDR3 comprises 15 residues. V was pared by 2 bases and J by 1 base, with 10 bases between. CDR1 and CDR2 (germline): SGHTA, FQGTGA. This CDR3 reads CASSLGPMGTDTQYF. Here the CDR3 DNA reads TGTGCCAGCAGCTTAGGGCCAATGGGCACAGATACGCAGTATTTT. Together with reference TRBV7-3 and TRBJ2-3, the CDR3 gives the full variable domain: GAGVSQTPSNKVTEKGKYVELRCDPISGHTALYWYRQSLGQGPEFLIYFQGTGAADDSGLPNDRFFAVRPEGSVSTLKIQRTERGDSAVYLCASSLGPMGTDTQYFGPGTRLTVL.

This sequence joins TRBV6-6 and TRBJ1-5; D call uncertain. Germline CDR1 and CDR2: MNHNY and SVGAGI (reference sequence). CDR3 length: 16 residues. The ends were cut back, 2 bases at V and 0 bases at J, with 11 bases in the middle. CDR3 sequence (DNA): TGTGCCAGCAGTTACGCCGGACTAAATAGCAATCAGCCCCAGCATTTT. Its protein is CASSYAGLNSNQPQHF.

The rearrangement joins TRBV2 to TRBJ1-1, with 7 bases matching TRBD1. V trimming: 2 bases; J trimming: 2 bases; junction bases outside the gene matches: 2. In germline, CDR1 is SNHLY, CDR2 FYNNEI. The CDR3 consists of 14 residues. The CDR3, as DNA: TGTGCCAGCAGTGAACGGGACAGAAACACTGAAGCTTTCTTT. It translates to CASSERDRNTEAFF.

This clone was observed a handful of times. The rearrangement joins TRBV4-2 to TRBJ2-2; no reliable D call. This CDR3 spans 13 amino acids. CDR1 is LGHNA, CDR2 YNFKEQ, per germline. Deletions cut 3 bases from V and 6 bases from J, with 8 bases between. In nucleotides, the CDR3 is TGTGCCAGCAGCCAGGCGGTGGCCGGGGAGCTGTTTTTT. This gives the protein CASSQAVAGELFF.

The chain joins TRBV20-1 to TRBJ2-3; D is perhaps TRBD2 (5 bases). Germline values: CDR1 DFQATT, CDR2 SNEGSKA (reference sequence). The CDR3 is 15 residues long. V was clipped by 3 bases and J by 3 bases, with 16 bases between them. CDR3 region: CSASSLAQRTDTQYF. CDR3 DNA sequence: TGCAGTGCTAGTTCCCTAGCCCAACGGACAGATACGCAGTATTTT.

The rearrangement uses TRBV28 and TRBJ2-2; either TRBD1 or TRBD2 may supply D (5 bases each). The germline V gene has CDR1 MDHEN and CDR2 SYDVKM. The CDR3 loop spans 15 amino acids. Between the trimmed V and J ends, which lost 10 bases and 2 bases, there was a span of 17 bases. This CDR3 is CAINPGTQNTGELFF. In nucleotides, the CDR3 is TGTGCCATCAACCCCGGGACCCAAAACACCGGGGAGCTGTTTTTT.

This chain uses TRBV9 with TRBJ1-5, with TRBD1 identical over 11 bases. The CDR3 length is 14 residues. J gave up 7 bases and V 3 bases, and 3 bases lay outside the gene matches. CDR1 is SGDLS and CDR2 is YYNGEE in the germline V gene. The DNA for the CDR3 is TGTGCCAGCAGCGACGGGACAGGGGGACAGCCCCAGCATTTT. It yields the protein CASSDGTGGQPQHF.